This entry lists 12 T cell receptor beta chains sequenced from one sample in a study of Graves' ophthalmopathy and Graves' hyperthyroidism. Using RNA transcripts, the TCR beta CDR3 regions were amplified. RT-PCR was first run with HTBI primers, then multiplex PCR in a second round. From the multiplex PCR reads, TCRdb called clonotypes with MiXCR, one entry per CDR3 protein. Of about 620,000 distinct CDR3 sequences in the sample, around a fifth were seen once. Sequencing was carried out using peripheral blood. These receptors originate from a woman younger than 35 with stable Graves' hyperthyroidism. Some clones in this sample may be carry-over from other donors' samples.

This chain uses TRBV19 with TRBJ1-1; a weak D match, TRBD1 (5 bases). Trimming stripped 7 bases from V and 1 base from J, with 13 bases between. The CDR3 extends over 14 amino acids. Germline CDR1 is LNHDA and CDR2 is SQIVND (reference sequence). CDR3 loop: CASTPGTANTEAFF. The CDR3, as DNA: TGTGCCAGTACCCCCGGGACGGCGAACACTGAAGCTTTCTTT.

This clonotype has just a few counts. The rearrangement joins TRBV27 to TRBJ2-3, with a possible D match to TRBD2 (5 bases). The germline V gene encodes CDR1 MNHEY and CDR2 SMNVEV (reference sequence). The CDR3 is 14 residues long. V gave up 2 bases and J gave up 4 bases, with 10 bases separating them. CDR3 bases: TGTGCCAGCAGTTTAGGAGGTGGACCAGATACGCAGTATTTT. Its protein is CASSLGGGPDTQYF.

This clonotype was detected many times. The chain is built from TRBV6-2 or TRBV6-3 and TRBJ2-5; no clear D. CDR3 length: 12 amino acids. V was clipped by 11 bases and J by 3 bases, with 13 bases between them. CDR1 is MNHEY, CDR2 SVGEGT, per germline. The CDR3 DNA follows: TGTGCCTCAAAAAAAGGGAAAGAGACCCAGTACTTC. It codes for CASKKGKETQYF.

This clonotype has just a few counts. The rearrangement links TRBV29-1 to TRBJ1-5; D is perhaps TRBD1 (5 bases). Germline lookup yields CDR1 SQVTM and CDR2 ANQGSEA. Trimming left V 4 bases short and J 3 bases short, with 10 bases between. The CDR3 is 13 residues long. Here the CDR3 reads CSVAGAVNQPQHF. In DNA, the CDR3 is TGCAGCGTTGCCGGGGCCGTCAATCAGCCCCAGCATTTT.

The J gene is TRBJ1-5, the V gene TRBV7-2; D gene uncertain. In germline, CDR1 is SGHTA, CDR2 FQGNSA. This CDR3 is 17 amino acids long. The V and J ends lost 0 bases and 1 base respectively, with 13 bases between them. The CDR3 spells CASSLARGDISNQPQHF. The CDR3 DNA is TGTGCCAGCAGCTTAGCGAGAGGAGACATCAGCAATCAGCCCCAGCATTTT.

The chain combines TRBV20-1 with TRBJ2-7; D is possibly TRBD1 or TRBD2 (6 bases each). This CDR3 spans 16 amino acids. Germline loops: CDR1 DFQATT, CDR2 SNEGSKA (reference sequence). Trimming left V 2 bases short and J 4 bases short, with 21 bases between. CDR3 loop: CSARLWGRRDPYEQYF. The CDR3 region has the DNA TGCAGTGCTAGATTATGGGGGCGGAGGGACCCATACGAGCAGTACTTC.

V is TRBV9 and J is TRBJ1-1, with 10 bases matching TRBD1. This CDR3 region has 14 residues. The trim removed 3 bases at V and 6 bases at J, leaving 5 bases unmatched. Germline CDR1 reads SGDLS; CDR2 reads YYNGEE. The CDR3 DNA is TGTGCCAGCAGCGAGACAGGGGGCCGGGCTGAAGCTTTCTTT. Protein sequence: CASSETGGRAEAFF. The full variable domain, rest sourced from reference TRBV9 and TRBJ1-1, is DSGVTQTPKHLITATGQRVTLRCSPRSGDLSVYWYQQSLDQGLQFLIQYYNGEERAKGNILERFSAQQFPDLHSELNLSSLELGDSALYFCASSETGGRAEAFFGQGTRLTVV.

This clonotype was seen ten or more times. The chain combines TRBV27 with TRBJ1-1; D uncertain. The CDR3 spans 12 residues. Trimming stripped 6 bases from V and 2 bases from J, with 7 bases between. Germline V gene sequence: CDR1 MNHEY, CDR2 SMNVEV (reference sequence). This CDR3 reads CASSTFNTEAFF. The CDR3 bases are TGTGCCAGCAGCACCTTTAACACTGAAGCTTTCTTT.

This clonotype was found once. The rearrangement joins TRBV7-8 to TRBJ2-7, with 10 bases aligning to TRBD2. V gave up 3 bases and J gave up 5 bases; unmatched junction bases: 7. The germline V gene has CDR1 SGHVS and CDR2 FQNEAQ. CDR3 length equals 15 residues. The chain's CDR3 is CASSLLAGVRDEQYF. The CDR3 DNA sequence: TGTGCCAGCAGCTTGCTAGCGGGAGTGCGTGACGAGCAGTACTTC. The variable domain in full, completed from reference TRBV7-8 and TRBJ2-7, reads GAGVSQSPRYKVAKRGQDVALRCDPISGHVSLFWYQQALGQGPEFLTYFQNEAQLDKSGLPSDRFFAERPEGSVSTLKIQRTQQEDSAVYLCASSLLAGVRDEQYFGPGTRLTVT.

The sample holds many counts of this clonotype. The J gene is TRBJ1-6, the V gene TRBV27, with TRBD1 matching 7 bases. This CDR3 contains 16 residues. The junction had 10 bases not matched to a gene; V was cut back by 5 bases and J by 6 bases. Germline V gives CDR1 MNHEY, CDR2 SMNVEV (reference sequence). CDR3 region: CASSALDREFNSPLHF. CDR3 DNA: TGTGCCAGCAGTGCCCTCGACAGGGAATTTAATTCACCCCTCCACTTT.

This clonotype was recorded many times. The J gene is TRBJ1-2, the V gene TRBV6-1; D ambiguous. The V gene lost 6 bases and the J gene lost 5 bases, with 13 bases spanning the gap. The CDR3 loop spans 13 amino acids. The germline CDR1 and CDR2 sequences are MNHNS and SASEGT. The CDR3 reads CASSPGIAYGYTF. DNA for the CDR3: TGTGCCAGCAGCCCCGGGATTGCTTATGGCTACACCTTC.

This clonotype was observed at least ten times. The V and J genes are TRBV11-2 and TRBJ2-5; 7 bases align to TRBD1. The J segment lost 3 bases and the V segment lost 0 bases, leaving 4 bases of the junction unmatched. Germline V CDR1 and CDR2: SGHAT, FQNNGV. This CDR3 comprises 15 residues. The CDR3 DNA follows: TGTGCCAGCAGCTTAGATGGAGGACAGGAAGAGACCCAGTACTTC. The encoded protein is CASSLDGGQEETQYF.